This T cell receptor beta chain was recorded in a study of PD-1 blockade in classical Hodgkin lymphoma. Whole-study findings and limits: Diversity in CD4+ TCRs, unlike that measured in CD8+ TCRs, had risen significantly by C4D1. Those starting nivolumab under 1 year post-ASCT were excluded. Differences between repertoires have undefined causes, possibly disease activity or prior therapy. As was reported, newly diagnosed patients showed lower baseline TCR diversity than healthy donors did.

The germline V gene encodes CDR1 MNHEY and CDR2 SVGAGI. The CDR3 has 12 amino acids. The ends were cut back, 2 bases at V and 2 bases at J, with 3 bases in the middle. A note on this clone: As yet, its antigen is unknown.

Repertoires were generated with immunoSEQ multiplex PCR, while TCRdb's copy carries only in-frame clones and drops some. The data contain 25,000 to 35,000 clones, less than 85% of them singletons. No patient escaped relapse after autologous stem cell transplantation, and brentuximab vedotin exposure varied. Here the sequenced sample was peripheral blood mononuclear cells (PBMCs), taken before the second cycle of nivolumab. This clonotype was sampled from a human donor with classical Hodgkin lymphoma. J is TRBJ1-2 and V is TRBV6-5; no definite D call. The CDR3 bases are TGTGCCAGCAGTTACGGAAACTATGGCTACACCTTC. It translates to CASSYGNYGYTF.